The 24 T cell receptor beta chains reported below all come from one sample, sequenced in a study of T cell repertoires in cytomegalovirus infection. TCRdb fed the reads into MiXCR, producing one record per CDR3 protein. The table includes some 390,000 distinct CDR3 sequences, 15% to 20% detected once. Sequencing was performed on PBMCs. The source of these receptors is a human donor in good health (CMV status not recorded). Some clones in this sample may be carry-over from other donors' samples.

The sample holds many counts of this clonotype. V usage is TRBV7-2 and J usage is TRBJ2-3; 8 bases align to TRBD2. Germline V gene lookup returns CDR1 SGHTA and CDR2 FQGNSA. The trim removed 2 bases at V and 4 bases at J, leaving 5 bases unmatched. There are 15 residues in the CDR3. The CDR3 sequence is CASSLQDGRADTQYF. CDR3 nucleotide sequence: TGTGCCAGCAGCTTACAGGACGGGAGGGCAGATACGCAGTATTTT.

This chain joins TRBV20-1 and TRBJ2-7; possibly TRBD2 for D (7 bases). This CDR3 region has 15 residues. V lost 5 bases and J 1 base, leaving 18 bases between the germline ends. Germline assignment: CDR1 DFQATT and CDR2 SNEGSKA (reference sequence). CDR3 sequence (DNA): TGCAGTGCTCGCCAGGAGGGGGGGTGGTCCTACGAGCAGTACTTC. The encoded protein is CSARQEGGWSYEQYF.

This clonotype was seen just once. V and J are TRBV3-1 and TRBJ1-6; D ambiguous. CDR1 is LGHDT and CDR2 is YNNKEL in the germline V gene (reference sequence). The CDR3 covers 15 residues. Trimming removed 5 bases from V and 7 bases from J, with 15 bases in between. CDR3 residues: CASSALMAGNSPLHF. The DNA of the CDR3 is TGTGCCAGCAGCGCCCTGATGGCTGGGAATTCACCCCTCCACTTT.

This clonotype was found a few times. The CDR3 DNA reads TGCGCCAGCAGCCAGGCTAGCCGGGCCAACGTCCTGACTTTC. It specifies CASSQASRANVLTF. V usage is TRBV4-3 and J usage is TRBJ2-6; maybe TRBD2 (5 bases). Trimming shortened V by 3 bases and J by 5 bases, and 8 bases separated the two germline ends. The V gene's germline CDR1 is LGHNA and CDR2 YSLEER. This CDR3 is 14 amino acids long.

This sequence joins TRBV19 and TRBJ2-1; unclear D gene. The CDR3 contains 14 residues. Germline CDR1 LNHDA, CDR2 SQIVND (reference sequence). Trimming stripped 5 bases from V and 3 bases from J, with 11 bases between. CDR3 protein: CASSPGIDYNEQFF. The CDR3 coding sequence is TGTGCCAGTAGTCCCGGTATTGACTACAATGAGCAGTTCTTC.

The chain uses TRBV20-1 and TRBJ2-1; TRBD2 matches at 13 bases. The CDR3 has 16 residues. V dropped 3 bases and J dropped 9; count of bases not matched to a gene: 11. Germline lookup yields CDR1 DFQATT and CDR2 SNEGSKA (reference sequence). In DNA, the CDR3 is TGCAGTGCTAGTGGGACTAGCGGGAATCCTGGCGGTGAGCAGTTCTTC. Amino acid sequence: CSASGTSGNPGGEQFF.

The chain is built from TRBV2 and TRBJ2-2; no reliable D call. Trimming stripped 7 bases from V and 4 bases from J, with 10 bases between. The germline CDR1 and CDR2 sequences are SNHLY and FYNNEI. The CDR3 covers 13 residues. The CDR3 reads CASTLGPTGELFF. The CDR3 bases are TGTGCCAGCACTCTAGGCCCCACCGGGGAGCTGTTTTTT.

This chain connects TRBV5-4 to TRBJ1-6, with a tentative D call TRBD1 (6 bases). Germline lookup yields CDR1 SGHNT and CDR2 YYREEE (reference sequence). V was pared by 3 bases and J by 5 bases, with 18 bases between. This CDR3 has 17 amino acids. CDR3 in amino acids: CASSSASGGRNNSPLHF. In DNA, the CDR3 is TGTGCCAGCAGCTCTGCCTCCGGGGGCCGAAATAATTCACCCCTCCACTTT.

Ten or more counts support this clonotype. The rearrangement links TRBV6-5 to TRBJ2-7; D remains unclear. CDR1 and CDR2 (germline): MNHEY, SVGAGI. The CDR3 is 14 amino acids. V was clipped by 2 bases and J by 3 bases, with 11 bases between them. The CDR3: CASSYGVGHYEQYF. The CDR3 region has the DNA TGTGCCAGCAGTTACGGGGTAGGGCACTACGAGCAGTACTTC.

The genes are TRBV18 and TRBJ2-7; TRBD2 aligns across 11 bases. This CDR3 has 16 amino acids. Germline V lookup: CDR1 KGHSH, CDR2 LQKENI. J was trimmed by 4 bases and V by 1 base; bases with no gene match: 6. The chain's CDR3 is CASSPLGTSGGYEQYF. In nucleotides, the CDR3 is TGTGCCAGCTCACCACTCGGGACTAGCGGTGGGTACGAGCAGTACTTC.

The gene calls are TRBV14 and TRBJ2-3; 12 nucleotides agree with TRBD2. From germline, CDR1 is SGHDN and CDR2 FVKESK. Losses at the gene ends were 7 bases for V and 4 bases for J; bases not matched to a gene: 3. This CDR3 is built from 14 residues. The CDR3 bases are TGTGCCAGCACCCTAGCGGGAGGGGCAGATACGCAGTATTTT. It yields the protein CASTLAGGADTQYF.

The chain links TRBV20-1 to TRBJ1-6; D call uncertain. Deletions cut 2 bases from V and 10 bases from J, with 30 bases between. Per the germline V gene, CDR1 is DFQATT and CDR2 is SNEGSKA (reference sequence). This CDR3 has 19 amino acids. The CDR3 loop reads CSARRERDLSSRATSPLHF. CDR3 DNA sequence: TGCAGTGCTAGAAGAGAAAGAGATCTTTCCTCGAGGGCAACCTCACCCCTCCACTTT.

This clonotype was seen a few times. CDR3 in amino acids: CSARDLTDNTEAFF. For the CDR3, the DNA is TGCAGTGCTAGAGATCTGACGGATAACACTGAAGCTTTCTTT. The chain has TRBV20-1 and TRBJ1-1; D uncertain. Germline CDR1 reads DFQATT; CDR2 reads SNEGSKA (reference sequence). V was cut by 0 bases and J by 2 bases, with 10 bases left in between. The CDR3 loop spans 14 amino acids.

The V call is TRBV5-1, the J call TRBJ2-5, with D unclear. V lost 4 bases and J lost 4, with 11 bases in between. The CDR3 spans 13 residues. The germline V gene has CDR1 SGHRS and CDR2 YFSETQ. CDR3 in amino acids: CASSGWAGETQYF. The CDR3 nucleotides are TGCGCCAGCAGCGGATGGGCAGGAGAGACCCAGTACTTC. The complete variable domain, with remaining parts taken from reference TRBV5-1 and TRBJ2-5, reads KAGVTQTPRYLIKTRGQQVTLSCSPISGHRSVSWYQQTPGQGLQFLFEYFSETQRNKGNFPGRFSGRQFSNSRSEMNVSTLELGDSALYLCASSGWAGETQYFGPGTRLLVL.

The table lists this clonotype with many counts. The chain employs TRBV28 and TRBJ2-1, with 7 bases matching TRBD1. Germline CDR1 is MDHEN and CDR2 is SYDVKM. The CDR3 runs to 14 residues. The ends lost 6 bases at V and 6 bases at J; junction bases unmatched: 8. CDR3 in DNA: TGTGCCAGCAGCAAGATCGGGACAGTCAATGAGCAGTTCTTC. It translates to CASSKIGTVNEQFF.

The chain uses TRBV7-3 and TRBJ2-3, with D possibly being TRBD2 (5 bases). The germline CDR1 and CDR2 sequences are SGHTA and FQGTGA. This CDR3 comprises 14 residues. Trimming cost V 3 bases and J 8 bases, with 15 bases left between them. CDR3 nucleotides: TGTGCCAGCAGCTTGGAAGCGGACCTTTCTACGCAGTATTTT. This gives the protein CASSLEADLSTQYF.

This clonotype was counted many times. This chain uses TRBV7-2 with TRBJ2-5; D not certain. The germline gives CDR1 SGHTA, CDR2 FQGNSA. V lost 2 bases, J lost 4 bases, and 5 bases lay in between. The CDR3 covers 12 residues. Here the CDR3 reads CASSLILETQYF. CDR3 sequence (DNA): TGTGCCAGCAGCTTAATACTAGAGACCCAGTACTTC.

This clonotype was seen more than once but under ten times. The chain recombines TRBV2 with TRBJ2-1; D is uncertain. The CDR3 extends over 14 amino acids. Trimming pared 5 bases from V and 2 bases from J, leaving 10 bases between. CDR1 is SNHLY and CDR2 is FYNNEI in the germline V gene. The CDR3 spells CASSSERAYNEQFF. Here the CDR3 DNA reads TGTGCCAGCAGTTCGGAACGCGCCTACAATGAGCAGTTCTTC.

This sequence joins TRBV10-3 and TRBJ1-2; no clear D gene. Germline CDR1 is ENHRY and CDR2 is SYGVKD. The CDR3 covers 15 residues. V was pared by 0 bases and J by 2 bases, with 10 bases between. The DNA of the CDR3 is TGTGCCATCAGTGAGTCTACGGGGAGAAACTATGGCTACACCTTC. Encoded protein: CAISESTGRNYGYTF.

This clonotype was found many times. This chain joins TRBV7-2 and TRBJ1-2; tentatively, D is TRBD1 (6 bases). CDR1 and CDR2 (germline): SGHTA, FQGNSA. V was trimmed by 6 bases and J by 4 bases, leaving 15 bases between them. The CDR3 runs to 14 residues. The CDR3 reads CASSRLQGTYGYTF. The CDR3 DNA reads TGTGCCAGCAGTCGGTTACAGGGAACCTATGGCTACACCTTC.

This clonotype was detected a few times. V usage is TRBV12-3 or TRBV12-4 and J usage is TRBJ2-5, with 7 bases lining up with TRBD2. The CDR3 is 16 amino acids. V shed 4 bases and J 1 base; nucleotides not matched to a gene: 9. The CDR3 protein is CASSSPTAGAQETQYF. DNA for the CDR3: TGTGCCAGCAGTTCCCCGACTGCGGGAGCCCAAGAGACCCAGTACTTC.

The CDR3 is CASSVTRAGTGELFF. Written as DNA, the CDR3 is TGTGCCAGCAGTGTTACCAGGGCTGGAACCGGGGAGCTGTTTTTT. The chain employs TRBV2 and TRBJ2-2; TRBD1 might be the D (5 bases). CDR3 length: 15 amino acids. The germline V and J ends were trimmed by 4 bases and 5 bases, with 14 bases remaining between them. The germline V gene encodes CDR1 SNHLY and CDR2 FYNNEI.

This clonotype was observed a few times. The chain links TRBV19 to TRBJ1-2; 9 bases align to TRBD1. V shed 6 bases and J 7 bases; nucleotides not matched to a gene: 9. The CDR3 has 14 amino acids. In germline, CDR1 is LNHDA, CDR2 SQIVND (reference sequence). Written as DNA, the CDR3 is TGTGCCAGTAGACGACAGGGGGACGTAAGTGGCTACACCTTC. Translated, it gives CASRRQGDVSGYTF.

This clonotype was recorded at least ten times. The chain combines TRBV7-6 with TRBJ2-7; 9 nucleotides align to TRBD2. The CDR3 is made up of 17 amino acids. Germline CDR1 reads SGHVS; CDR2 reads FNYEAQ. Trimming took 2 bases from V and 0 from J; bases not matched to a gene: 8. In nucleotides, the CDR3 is TGTGCCAGCAGCTTAACTCTGCCAGCGGGGGGCTCCTACGAGCAGTACTTC. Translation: CASSLTLPAGGSYEQYF.